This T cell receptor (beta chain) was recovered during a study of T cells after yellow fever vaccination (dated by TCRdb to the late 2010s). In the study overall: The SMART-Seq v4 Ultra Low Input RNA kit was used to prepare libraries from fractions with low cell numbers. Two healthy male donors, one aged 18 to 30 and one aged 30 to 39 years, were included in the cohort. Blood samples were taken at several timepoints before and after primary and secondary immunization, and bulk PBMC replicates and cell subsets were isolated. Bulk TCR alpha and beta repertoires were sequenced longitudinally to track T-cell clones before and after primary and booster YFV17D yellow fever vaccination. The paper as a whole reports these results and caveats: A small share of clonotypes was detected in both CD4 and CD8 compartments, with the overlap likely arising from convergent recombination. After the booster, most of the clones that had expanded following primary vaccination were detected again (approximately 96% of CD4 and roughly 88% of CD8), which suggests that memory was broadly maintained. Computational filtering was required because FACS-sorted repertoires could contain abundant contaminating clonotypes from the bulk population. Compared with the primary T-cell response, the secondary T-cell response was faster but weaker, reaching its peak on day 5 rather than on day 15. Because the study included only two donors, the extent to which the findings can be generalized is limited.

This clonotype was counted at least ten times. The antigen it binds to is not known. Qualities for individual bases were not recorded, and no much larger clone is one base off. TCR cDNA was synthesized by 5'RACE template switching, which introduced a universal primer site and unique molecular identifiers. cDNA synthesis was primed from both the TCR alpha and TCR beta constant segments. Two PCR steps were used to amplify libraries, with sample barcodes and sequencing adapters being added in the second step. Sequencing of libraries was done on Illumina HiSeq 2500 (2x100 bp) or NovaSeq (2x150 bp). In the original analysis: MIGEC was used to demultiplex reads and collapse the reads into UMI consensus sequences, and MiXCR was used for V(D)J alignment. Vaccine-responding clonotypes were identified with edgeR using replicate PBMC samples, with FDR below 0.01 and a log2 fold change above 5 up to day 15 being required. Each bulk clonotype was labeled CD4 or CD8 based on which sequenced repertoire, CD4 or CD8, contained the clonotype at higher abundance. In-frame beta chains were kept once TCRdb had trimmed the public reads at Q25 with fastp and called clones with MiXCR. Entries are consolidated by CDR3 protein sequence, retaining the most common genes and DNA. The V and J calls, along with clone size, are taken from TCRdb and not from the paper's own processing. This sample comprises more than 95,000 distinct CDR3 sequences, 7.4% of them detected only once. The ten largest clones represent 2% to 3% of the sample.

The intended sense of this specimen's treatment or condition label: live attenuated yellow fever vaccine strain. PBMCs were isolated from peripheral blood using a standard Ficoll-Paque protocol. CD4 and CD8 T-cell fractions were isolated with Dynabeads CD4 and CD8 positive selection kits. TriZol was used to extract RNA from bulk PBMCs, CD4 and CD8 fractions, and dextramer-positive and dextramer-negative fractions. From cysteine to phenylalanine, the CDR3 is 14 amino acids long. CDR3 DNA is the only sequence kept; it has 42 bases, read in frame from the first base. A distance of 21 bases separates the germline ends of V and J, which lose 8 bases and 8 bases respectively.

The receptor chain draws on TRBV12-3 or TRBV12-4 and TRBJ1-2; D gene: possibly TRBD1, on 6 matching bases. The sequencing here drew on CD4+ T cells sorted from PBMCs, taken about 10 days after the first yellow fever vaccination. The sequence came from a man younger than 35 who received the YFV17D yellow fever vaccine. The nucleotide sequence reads TGTGCCAGCCGTCCCCGGGGGCCCTTCCTGGGCTACACCTTC. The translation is CASRPRGPFLGYTF.